This passage covers 23 T cell receptor beta chains from one sample sequenced in a study of shared T cell receptors in the human thymus. The assay was immunoSEQ multiplex PCR, and TCRdb's table has in-frame clones only and misses some. The sample lists hundreds of thousands of clones, approximately 85% occurring once. The sample also formed part of further work on human thymus T cells.

The sequencing input was thymocytes. The source of these receptors is a girl under two years old with a congenital heart defect.

The chain is built from TRBV4-3 and TRBJ2-2; 12 bases are a match to TRBD2. J lost 4 bases, V lost 1 base, and 19 bases had no gene match. Germline V lookup: CDR1 LGHNA, CDR2 YSLEER. CDR3 length: 22 amino acids. CDR3 DNA: TGCGCCAGCAGCCAAGGGACTAGCGAGGGGCTAGCGGGGGGGCGTAGCACCGGGGAGCTGTTTTTT. It encodes CASSQGTSEGLAGGRSTGELFF.

V and J are TRBV5-1 and TRBJ2-5; D remains ambiguous. V gave up 5 bases and J gave up 2 bases, with 16 bases separating them. The CDR3 contains 15 residues. CDR1 is SGHRS, CDR2 YFSETQ, per germline. The CDR3 nucleotides are TGCGCCAGCAGAGACCTCGTGAGGATACAAGAGACCCAGTACTTC. Translation gives CASRDLVRIQETQYF.

The chain links TRBV4-1 to TRBJ1-1; D gene unclear. The germline CDR1 and CDR2 sequences are MGHRA and YSYEKL. Trimming removed 6 bases at V and 0 bases at J, with 17 bases between. CDR3 length: 16 residues. CDR3 amino acids: CASRMMPGEMNTEAFF. CDR3 DNA: TGCGCCAGCAGAATGATGCCGGGAGAAATGAACACTGAAGCTTTCTTT.

This chain connects TRBV7-3 to TRBJ2-3; 11 positions agree with TRBD2. This CDR3 has 19 amino acids. Germline assignment: CDR1 SGHTA and CDR2 FQGTGA. Trimming cost V 6 bases and J 5 bases; bases outside gene matches: 19. CDR3 residues: CASRSGLAGGLEGQDTQYF. In nucleotides, the CDR3 is TGTGCCAGCAGAAGTGGTCTAGCGGGGGGCCTAGAGGGACAAGATACGCAGTATTTT.

V is TRBV5-4 and J is TRBJ2-7; D may be TRBD1 (5 bases). Trimming left V 1 base short and J 0 bases short, with 11 bases between. Germline assignment: CDR1 SGHNT and CDR2 YYREEE (reference sequence). This CDR3 is built from 15 residues. The CDR3 DNA reads TGTGCCAGCAGCTTGTATGGGGCGTCCTCCTACGAGCAGTACTTC. Amino acid sequence: CASSLYGASSYEQYF.

CDR3 protein: CASSEETSGGRETQYF. CDR3 in DNA: TGTGCCAGCAGTGAAGAAACTAGCGGGGGCAGAGAGACCCAGTACTTC. This chain connects TRBV2 to TRBJ2-5; 11 nucleotides line up with TRBD2. The junction had 5 bases not matched to a gene; V was cut back by 1 base and J by 4 bases. In germline, CDR1 is SNHLY, CDR2 FYNNEI. The CDR3 is made up of 16 amino acids.

V is TRBV27 and J is TRBJ1-3; D not certain. The CDR3 covers 14 residues. With 5 bases removed from V and 8 bases from J, the gap between germline ends came to 16 bases. Per the germline V gene, CDR1 is MNHEY and CDR2 is SMNVEV (reference sequence). CDR3 coding DNA: TGTGCCAGCAGTCCCCTCCAAACCGGGGACACCATATATTTT. Translated: CASSPLQTGDTIYF.

The chain has TRBV19 and TRBJ1-4; 7 bases are shared with TRBD1. CDR1 LNHDA and CDR2 SQIVND come from the germline V gene (reference sequence). The CDR3 is 17 residues long. Trimming took 6 bases from V and 6 from J; bases not matched to a gene: 16. The CDR3 loop reads CASRTDRNLDQDEKLFF. CDR3 DNA: TGTGCCAGTAGGACGGACAGGAACCTCGATCAGGATGAAAAACTGTTTTTT.

J is TRBJ1-6 and V is TRBV5-4; 9 bases are shared with TRBD1. The CDR3 contains 19 residues. V shed 4 bases and J 6 bases; nucleotides not matched to a gene: 17. Germline V lookup: CDR1 SGHNT, CDR2 YYREEE (reference sequence). In DNA form, the CDR3 reads TGTGCCAGCAGCCGTGCGGACGGACAGGGGTGGTCAGGTAATTCACCCCTCCACTTT. The encoded protein is CASSRADGQGWSGNSPLHF.

V usage is TRBV10-3 and J usage is TRBJ1-6; maybe TRBD1 (6 bases). This CDR3 region has 15 residues. Deletions cut 6 bases from V and 5 bases from J, with 14 bases between. From germline, CDR1 is ENHRY and CDR2 SYGVKD. In DNA form, the CDR3 reads TGTGCCATCAGGGACAGTTTCTTCGATAATTCACCCCTCCACTTT. Amino acids: CAIRDSFFDNSPLHF.

This sequence joins TRBV30 and TRBJ1-6; 7 bases map to TRBD1. Germline trimming cut 1 base from V and 9 bases from J; bases unmatched to any gene: 9. The CDR3 loop spans 15 amino acids. Germline CDR1 GTSNPN, CDR2 SVGIG (reference sequence). The CDR3 sequence: CAWSASGTDVSPLHF. In DNA, the CDR3 is TGTGCCTGGAGTGCGTCCGGGACAGATGTTTCACCCCTCCACTTT.

Of note for this clone: Germline and junction disagree at one end, which may indicate a read error. This chain connects TRBV7-7 to TRBJ2-2, with D unclear. CDR1 and CDR2 from the germline V gene are SSHAT and FNYEAQ (reference sequence). The CDR3 totals 15 residues. CDR3 bases: TGTGCTAGCAGCTCGTCCCCTAGGAACACCGGGGAGCTGTTTTTT. Translation gives CASSSSPRNTGELFF. Combining the CDR3 with reference TRBV7-7 and TRBJ2-2 gives the whole variable domain GAGVSQSPRYKVTKRGQDVTLRCDPISSHATLYWYQQALGQGPEFLTYFNYEAQPDKSGLPSDRFSAERPEGSISTLTIQRTEQRDSAMYRCASSSSPRNTGELFFGEGSRLTVL.

The V gene is TRBV6-1, the J gene TRBJ1-1; 9 bases map to TRBD1. The CDR3 extends over 16 amino acids. Germline V gene data show CDR1 as MNHNS and CDR2 as SASEGT. V lost 4 bases and J lost 4; bases outside the gene matches: 10. The CDR3 is CASSAGKRQGGTEAFF. Here the CDR3 DNA reads TGTGCCAGCAGTGCCGGCAAGAGACAGGGGGGCACTGAAGCTTTCTTT.

This sequence joins TRBV10-3 and TRBJ2-2, with D maybe TRBD2 (5 bases). Germline V gene lookup returns CDR1 ENHRY and CDR2 SYGVKD. The V end lost 2 bases, the J end lost 4 bases, and 23 bases lay between the germline ends. This CDR3 comprises 19 residues. The CDR3: CAISEAFIPYPRGTGELFF. CDR3 DNA sequence: TGTGCCATCAGTGAGGCCTTCATCCCCTACCCCCGGGGCACCGGGGAGCTGTTTTTT.

The chain carries TRBV7-2 and TRBJ2-1, with 10 positions matching TRBD2. The germline V gene has CDR1 SGHTA and CDR2 FQGNSA. V lost 4 bases, J lost 4 bases, and 4 bases stayed unmatched. The CDR3 runs 15 residues. The DNA of the CDR3 is TGTGCCAGCAGCTCTAAAGCGGGGGGGTACAATGAGCAGTTCTTC. This sequence encodes CASSSKAGGYNEQFF. The variable domain in full, completed from reference TRBV7-2 and TRBJ2-1, reads GAGVSQSPSNKVTEKGKDVELRCDPISGHTALYWYRQSLGQGLEFLIYFQGNSAPDKSGLPSDRFSAERTGGSVSTLTIQRTQQEDSAVYLCASSSKAGGYNEQFFGPGTRLTVL.

The chain employs TRBV6-4 and TRBJ1-5; D gene unclear. Per the germline V gene, CDR1 is MRHNA and CDR2 is SNTAGT. This CDR3 comprises 14 residues. V was cut by 3 bases and J by 6 bases, with 12 bases left in between. The CDR3 DNA is TGTGCCAGCAGTGAAACCGCTAGGAGTCAGCCCCAGCATTTT. This gives the protein CASSETARSQPQHF.

This clone was observed once. V usage is TRBV5-4 and J usage is TRBJ2-5; 9 bases are a match to TRBD1. V trimming: 0 bases; J trimming: 4 bases; junction bases outside the gene matches: 7. Germline V lookup: CDR1 SGHNT, CDR2 YYREEE (reference sequence). CDR3 length: 16 amino acids. Here the CDR3 reads CASSLVRDREGETQYF. The CDR3 DNA follows: TGTGCCAGCAGCTTGGTCCGGGACAGGGAGGGAGAGACCCAGTACTTC.

This rearrangement joins TRBV11-1 to TRBJ1-3; D possibly corresponds to TRBD1 (6 bases). The germline V and J ends were trimmed by 4 bases and 4 bases, with 11 bases remaining between them. This CDR3 has 14 residues. Germline V CDR1 and CDR2: SGHAT, FQDESV (reference sequence). The CDR3 loop is CASSSQGAGNTIYF. The CDR3 bases are TGTGCCAGCAGCTCACAGGGAGCCGGAAACACCATATATTTT.

In its sample, this clone was seen once. This chain uses TRBV9 with TRBJ2-1, with D unclear. Germline V gene sequence: CDR1 SGDLS, CDR2 YYNGEE. V was shortened by 0 bases and J by 4 bases, with 8 bases between the two germline ends. This CDR3 region has 14 residues. The CDR3 sequence: CASSVEPTYNEQFF. CDR3 sequence (DNA): TGTGCCAGCAGCGTAGAACCTACTTACAATGAGCAGTTCTTC.

The rearrangement joins TRBV28 to TRBJ1-2; 11 positions match TRBD1. The V and J ends lost 5 bases and 7 bases, in that order; junction bases with no gene match: 12. The CDR3 is 16 residues long. Germline V lookup: CDR1 MDHEN, CDR2 SYDVKM. CDR3 in DNA: TGTGCCAGCAGTACCGTTTACCGTGGGACAGGGGGTGGCTACACCTTC. It yields the protein CASSTVYRGTGGGYTF.

Notes on this clone: Different DNA sequences within this sample yield the same CDR3. CDR3 in DNA: TGCAGTGCTAGCGGTAACACTGAAGCTTTCTTT. It is translated as CSASGNTEAFF. The rearrangement joins TRBV20-1 to TRBJ1-1; D is unresolved. From germline, CDR1 is DFQATT and CDR2 SNEGSKA (reference sequence). V dropped 3 bases and J dropped 2 bases, with 4 bases sitting between them. This CDR3 has 11 residues.

To note about this clone: A read error may account for a junction end that differs from germline. The rearrangement uses TRBV14 and TRBJ1-1; D is undetermined. This CDR3 is 12 amino acids long. Germline lookup yields CDR1 SGHDN and CDR2 FVKESK. CDR3 residues: CASSQGGQVHLF. The CDR3, as DNA: TGTGCCAGCAGCCAAGGAGGGCAGGTCCACCTATTT. Full variable domain (remainder filled in from reference TRBV14 and TRBJ1-1): EAGVTQFPSHSVIEKGQTVTLRCDPISGHDNLYWYRRVMGKEIKFLLHFVKESKQDESGMPNNRFLAERTGGTYSTLKVQPAELEDSGVYFCASSQGGQVHLFGQGTRLTVV.

CDR3 in DNA: TGTGCCAGTAATTATCGGGACACCCAACTACCTAACTATGGCTACACCTTC. Translated: CASNYRDTQLPNYGYTF. V usage is TRBV19 and J usage is TRBJ1-2, with D tentatively TRBD1 (6 bases). Germline lookup yields CDR1 LNHDA and CDR2 SQIVND (reference sequence). The CDR3 is 17 amino acids. Trimming cost V 7 bases and J 0 bases, with 21 bases left between them.